The entry below gives a single T cell receptor (beta chain) sequence along with its context. Its antigen is not identified. Trimming removed 8 bases at V and 7 bases at J, with 17 bases between. Germline assignment: CDR1 ENHRY and CDR2 SYGVKD. The CDR3 loop spans 13 amino acids. These data originate in a study of Graves' ophthalmopathy and Graves' hyperthyroidism. General study results and limits: Detected in blood as well were most expanded thyroid clonotypes with frequency above 0.001.

The authors amplified TCR beta CDR3 regions from RNA transcripts. A first-round RT-PCR used HTBI primers, followed by a second-round multiplex PCR. One entry per CDR3 protein, called by TCRdb with MiXCR from the multiplex PCR reads. The table includes over 650,000 distinct CDR3 sequences, just over 40% detected once. The sequence came from an adult man with Graves' ophthalmopathy. The sample was peripheral blood. The chain uses TRBV10-3 and TRBJ1-2; maybe TRBD1 (5 bases). CDR3 DNA: TGTGCCATCGCAGGGACTACCACAGTTGGCTACACCTTC. The encoded protein is CAIAGTTTVGYTF.